The entry below gives a single T cell receptor (beta chain) sequence along with its context. The antigen is unknown. The source of the sample is a study of CD8+ T cells in alopecia areata. In alopecia areata patients, both lesional scalp punch biopsies and peripheral blood were collected. Sorting separated CD4+ and CD8+ T cells out of PBMCs. The CDR3 loop spans 13 amino acids. The germline V and J ends were trimmed by 2 bases and 0 bases, with 3 bases remaining between them. Germline V gene sequence: CDR1 SGHTA, CDR2 FQGNSA. Extracted from the samples, RNA was reverse transcribed into cDNA to serve as the sequencing template. Sequenced by immunoSEQ multiplex PCR; TCRdb stores in-frame clones only, minus some. The sample includes 120,000 or so clones, 45% to 50% of them seen just once. Findings of the study overall: Normal skin's resident alphabeta T cells are also sequenced in scalp samples. Sharing of TCR sequences between patients (possibly for HLA-related reasons) was less clear than in mice.

This TCR was recovered from a human donor with alopecia areata. This chain links TRBV7-2 with TRBJ2-3; D is ambiguous. Material for sequencing was NKG2D-low CD8+ T cells sorted from blood. CDR3 sequence: CASSLYSTDTQYF. In DNA, the CDR3 is TGTGCCAGCAGCTTATACAGCACAGATACGCAGTATTTT.